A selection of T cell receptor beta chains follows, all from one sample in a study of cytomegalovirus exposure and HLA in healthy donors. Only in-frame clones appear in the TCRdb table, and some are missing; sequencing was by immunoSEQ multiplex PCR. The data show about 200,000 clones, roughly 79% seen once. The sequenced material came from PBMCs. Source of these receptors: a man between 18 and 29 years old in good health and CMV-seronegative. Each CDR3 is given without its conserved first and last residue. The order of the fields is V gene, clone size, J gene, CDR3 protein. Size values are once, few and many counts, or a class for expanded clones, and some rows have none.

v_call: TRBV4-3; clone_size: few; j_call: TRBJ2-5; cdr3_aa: ASSQERRGVQETQY
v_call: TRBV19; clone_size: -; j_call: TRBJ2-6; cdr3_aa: ASNPRGAGANVLT
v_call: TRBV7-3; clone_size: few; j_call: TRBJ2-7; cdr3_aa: ASTNSGTSGSGQY
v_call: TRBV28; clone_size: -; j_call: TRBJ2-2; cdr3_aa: AVGDSGRAGAGELF
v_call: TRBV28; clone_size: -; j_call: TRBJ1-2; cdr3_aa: ASSLVEGGNGYT
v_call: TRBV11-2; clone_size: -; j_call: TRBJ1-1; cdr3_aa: ASSFFRGQMNTEAF
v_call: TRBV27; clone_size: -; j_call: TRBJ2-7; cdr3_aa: ASSPLGSGPKYEQY
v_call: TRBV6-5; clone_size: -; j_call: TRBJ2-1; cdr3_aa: ASSYRRLAGGDEQF
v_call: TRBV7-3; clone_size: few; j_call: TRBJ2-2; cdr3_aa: ASSPVGQGFTGELF
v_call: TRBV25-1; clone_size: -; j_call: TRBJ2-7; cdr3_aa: ASSEESYEQY
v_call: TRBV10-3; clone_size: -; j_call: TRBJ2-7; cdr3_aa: AISDSGRSYEQY
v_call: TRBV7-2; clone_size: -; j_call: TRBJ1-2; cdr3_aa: ASSFPTERRAHGYT
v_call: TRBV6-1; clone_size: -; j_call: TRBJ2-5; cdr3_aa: ASSDLDRGGETQY
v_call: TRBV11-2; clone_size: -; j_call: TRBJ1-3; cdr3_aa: ASSPGVSSGNTIY
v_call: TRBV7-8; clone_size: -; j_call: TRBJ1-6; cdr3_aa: ASSAPQDSLNSPLH
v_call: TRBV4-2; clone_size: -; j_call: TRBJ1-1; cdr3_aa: ASSQVRSNTEAF
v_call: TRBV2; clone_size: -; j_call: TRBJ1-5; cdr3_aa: ASSEAGGIQPQH
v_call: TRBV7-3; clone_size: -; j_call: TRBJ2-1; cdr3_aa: ASSLTGLAGGIEQF
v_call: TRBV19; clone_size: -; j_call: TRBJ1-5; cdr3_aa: ASSTPLGAAWSNQPQH
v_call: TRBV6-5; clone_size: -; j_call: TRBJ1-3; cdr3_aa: ASSYQVPGNTIY
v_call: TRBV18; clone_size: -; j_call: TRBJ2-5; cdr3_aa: ASSPDRVQETQY
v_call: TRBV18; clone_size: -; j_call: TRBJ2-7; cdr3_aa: ASSPRGAGSYEQY